The present T cell receptor (beta chain) was sequenced within a study of PD-1 blockade in classical Hodgkin lymphoma. Across the whole study: Nivolumab was administered to patients intravenously at 3 mg/kg every 2 weeks. Study outcomes and limitations: CD4+ TCR diversity, unlike CD8+, climbed significantly by C4D1.

This clone was recorded a few times. Its cognate antigen is unknown. Each and every patient relapsed after autologous stem cell transplantation, and patients got differing brentuximab vedotin exposure. CDR1 is MNHGY and CDR2 is SAAAGT in the germline V gene. The CDR3 runs 14 residues. V lost 4 bases and J lost 3; bases outside the gene matches: 3. TCRdb keeps only in-frame clones here, not all; method: immunoSEQ multiplex PCR. The table lists 47,000 or so clones, around 70% of them singletons. The chain combines TRBV6-8 with TRBJ1-5, with 7 bases aligning to TRBD1. Material: peripheral blood mononuclear cells (PBMCs), obtained at baseline. This receptor was identified in a human donor with classical Hodgkin lymphoma. The CDR3 here is CASSFRGFNQPQHF. In DNA form, the CDR3 reads TGTGCCAGCAGTTTCAGGGGGTTCAATCAGCCCCAGCATTTT.